This TCR beta chain comes out of a study of blood T cell repertoires in COVID-19. Study as a whole: Whether acute or convalescent, the COVID-19 samples came from the United States, Italy and Spain.

Those who participated ranged in age from about 18 to 89 years and resided in under 25 US areas. Participants' own reports of clinical history determined their cohort assignment. For recovered donors of Cohort 3, there were two negative PCRs, clearance, or symptom resolution. V dropped 6 bases and J dropped 4; count of bases not matched to a gene: 10. CDR3 length: 16 amino acids. Per the germline V gene, CDR1 is SGDLS and CDR2 is YYNGEE. Here immunoSEQ multiplex PCR was the method, and the copy in TCRdb shows in-frame clones only, minus some. Seen here are nearly 200,000 clones, around 92% observed once, and the top ten hold around 8.4%.

This TCR was sampled from a woman aged 18-30 years who had recovered from COVID-19. Sequenced: PBMCs or T cells enriched from blood (not recorded which). V and J are TRBV9 and TRBJ2-2, with TRBD2 identical over 9 bases. The CDR3: CASTPAGGGLTGELFF. In nucleotides, the CDR3 is TGTGCCAGCACCCCTGCGGGGGGGGGCCTCACCGGGGAGCTGTTTTTT.